This TCR beta chain was sequenced for a study of blood T cell repertoires in COVID-19. TCRdb's copy holds only in-frame clones and misses some; the assay was immunoSEQ multiplex PCR. The sample lists some 250,000 clones, approximately 88% occurring once. Germline values: CDR1 MDHEN, CDR2 SYDVKM. CDR3 length: 15 amino acids. J was trimmed by 1 base and V by 7 bases; bases with no gene match: 6. The chain has TRBV28 and TRBJ2-1; the match to TRBD2 covers 8 bases. The source material was peripheral blood. This receptor was obtained from a man aged 35-49 years with acute or convalescent COVID-19. The DNA of the CDR3 is TGTGCCAGCACTAGACTAGCGCCTTCCTACAATGAGCAGTTCTTC. Translating it yields CASTRLAPSYNEQFF. The entire variable domain, with the rest obtained from reference TRBV28 and TRBJ2-1, is as follows: DVKVTQSSRYLVKRTGEKVFLECVQDMDHENMFWYRQDPGLGLRLIYFSYDVKMKEKGDIPEGYSVSREKKERFSLILESASTNQTSMYLCASTRLAPSYNEQFFGPGTRLTVL.